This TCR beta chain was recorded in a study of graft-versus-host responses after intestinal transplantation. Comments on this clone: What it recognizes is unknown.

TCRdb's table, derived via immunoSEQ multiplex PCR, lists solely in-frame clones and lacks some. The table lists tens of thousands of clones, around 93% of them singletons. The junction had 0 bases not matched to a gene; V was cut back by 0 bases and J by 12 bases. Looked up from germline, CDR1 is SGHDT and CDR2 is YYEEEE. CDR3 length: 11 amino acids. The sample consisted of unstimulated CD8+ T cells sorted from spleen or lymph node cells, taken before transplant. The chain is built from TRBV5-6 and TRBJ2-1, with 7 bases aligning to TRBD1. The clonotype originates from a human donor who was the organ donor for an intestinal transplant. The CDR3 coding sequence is TGTGCCAGCAGCTTGGGGGACAGGCAGTTCTTC. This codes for CASSLGDRQFF.